Listed here are 32 T cell receptor beta chains from one sample, sequenced in a study of Graves' ophthalmopathy and Graves' hyperthyroidism. Investigators amplified TCR beta CDR3 regions from RNA transcripts. The first-round RT-PCR employed HTBI primers together with the Qiagen OneStep RT-PCR kit. A multiplex PCR was then performed as the second round. MiXCR, applied by TCRdb to the multiplex PCR reads, yields one record per CDR3 protein. The repertoire includes about 14,000 distinct CDR3 sequences, 50% of them detected once, and 45% sits in the top ten. Sequencing was done on a sample of peripheral blood. The receptors stem from a young woman with Graves' ophthalmopathy.

Comment on this clonotype: A read error may produce the germline difference seen at one junction end. V and J are TRBV5-1 and TRBJ2-3; unclear D gene. CDR3 length: 16 amino acids. Per germline, CDR1 SGHRS and CDR2 YFSETQ. The CDR3 bases are TGCGCCAGCAGCTTGGGGGCAGGAACTATCACAGATACGCGGTACTTT. It is translated as CASSLGAGTITDTRYF.

A few counts support this clonotype. V is TRBV6-5 and J is TRBJ1-2; 8 positions match TRBD1. Germline values: CDR1 MNHEY, CDR2 SVGAGI. This CDR3 contains 11 residues. With 6 bases clipped from V and 8 bases from J, the junction kept 2 bases outside the gene matches. CDR3 coding DNA: TGTGCCAGCAGGCGACAGGGGGGCTACACCTTC. Amino acid sequence: CASRRQGGYTF.

The chain uses TRBV7-8 and TRBJ2-7; possibly TRBD1 or TRBD2 for D (6 bases each). CDR3 size: 16 residues. The germline V gene encodes CDR1 SGHVS and CDR2 FQNEAQ. V shed 5 bases and J shed 4 bases, with 21 bases lying between them. The CDR3 sequence is CASSQQGGRGFYEQYF. The CDR3 DNA follows: TGTGCCAGCAGCCAACAGGGAGGAAGGGGATTTTACGAGCAGTACTTC.

The chain joins TRBV6-1 to TRBJ2-1; D ambiguous. Germline V gene data show CDR1 as MNHNS and CDR2 as SASEGT. This CDR3 spans 11 amino acids. V was cut by 10 bases and J by 4 bases, with 8 bases left in between. DNA for the CDR3: TGTGCCATCCAGGTTTACAATGAGCAGTTCTTC. The encoded protein is CAIQVYNEQFF.

This clonotype was observed at least ten times. CDR3 in DNA: TGCGCCAGCAGCCCAGGCTTGCGTGCGAACTCCTACAATGAGCAGTTCTTC. It codes for CASSPGLRANSYNEQFF. The chain has TRBV4-1 and TRBJ2-1; no clear D gene. The CDR3 runs to 17 residues. V lost 4 bases, J lost 0 bases, and 16 bases lay in between. Germline V gene lookup returns CDR1 MGHRA and CDR2 YSYEKL.

At least ten counts were recorded for this clonotype. The V call is TRBV24-1, the J call TRBJ2-5; TRBD1 aligns across 8 bases. V lost 4 bases to trimming and J lost 2 bases; unmatched junction nucleotides: 5. The CDR3 totals 15 residues. CDR1 and CDR2 (germline): KGHDR, SFDVKD. The CDR3 DNA reads as TGTGCCACCAGTGACCTGACAGGGGATCAAGAGACCCAGTACTTC. Translating it yields CATSDLTGDQETQYF.

V is TRBV5-1 and J is TRBJ1-4, with TRBD1 matching over 7 bases. This CDR3 region has 14 residues. CDR1 and CDR2 (germline): SGHRS, YFSETQ. Trimming cost V 3 bases and J 5 bases; bases outside gene matches: 4. The CDR3 coding sequence is TGCGCCAGCAGCTGGGACAGCCGGAATGAAAAACTGTTTTTT. Translated, it gives CASSWDSRNEKLFF.

The CDR3 sequence is CSARTAYEQYF. In DNA, the CDR3 is TGCAGTGCCCGGACAGCCTACGAGCAGTACTTC. The rearrangement links TRBV20-1 to TRBJ2-7; possibly TRBD1 for D (6 bases). CDR3 size: 11 residues. The germline CDR1 and CDR2 sequences are DFQATT and SNEGSKA (reference sequence). V lost 6 bases and J lost 2, with 8 bases in between.

This clonotype appeared many times. The chain combines TRBV2 with TRBJ1-1, with 8 bases that match TRBD1. Unmatched junction bases numbered 4, after V lost 6 bases and J lost 1 base. CDR3 length equals 14 residues. Germline V gene lookup returns CDR1 SNHLY and CDR2 FYNNEI. The CDR3 DNA reads TGTGCCAGCAGGTCAGGGGGCTGGAACACTGAAGCTTTCTTT. It yields the protein CASRSGGWNTEAFF.

This clonotype was observed at least ten times. The CDR3, as DNA: TGTGCCAGCAGCAGAGGACTAGCGGATAGATACGAGCAGTACTTC. This gives the protein CASSRGLADRYEQYF. The rearrangement joins TRBV7-6 to TRBJ2-7; 10 nucleotides line up with TRBD2. Germline CDR1 SGHVS, CDR2 FNYEAQ. The trim removed 5 bases at V and 4 bases at J, leaving 8 bases unmatched. This CDR3 contains 15 residues. The full variable domain, completed using reference TRBV7-6 and TRBJ2-7, is GAGVSQSPRYKVTKRGQDVALRCDPISGHVSLYWYRQALGQGPEFLTYFNYEAQQDKSGLPNDRFSAERPEGSISTLTIQRTEQRDSAMYRCASSRGLADRYEQYFGPGTRLTVT.

By share, this clonotype ranks as medium-sized. This chain joins TRBV2 and TRBJ2-3; D not certain. CDR1 is SNHLY and CDR2 is FYNNEI in the germline V gene. CDR3 length: 16 amino acids. The germline V and J ends were trimmed by 1 base and 5 bases, with 16 bases remaining between them. The CDR3 loop is CASSEEAQNVLDTQYF. CDR3 bases: TGTGCCAGCAGTGAAGAGGCACAGAATGTCTTAGATACGCAGTATTTT.

This clonotype was seen ten or more times. The rearrangement links TRBV10-3 to TRBJ2-1; 14 bases agree with TRBD2. Germline V CDR1 and CDR2: ENHRY, SYGVKD. This CDR3 is built from 14 residues. V was pared by 8 bases and J by 7 bases, with 4 bases of the junction left unmatched. The CDR3 reads CAIGTSGSRNEQFF. CDR3 coding DNA: TGTGCCATCGGGACTAGCGGGAGTCGAAATGAGCAGTTCTTC.

The chain joins TRBV10-3 to TRBJ2-7; 9 nucleotides line up with TRBD1. The CDR3 contains 16 residues. V lost 3 bases, J lost 5 bases, and 11 bases stayed unmatched. Looked up from germline, CDR1 is ENHRY and CDR2 is SYGVKD. CDR3 residues: CAISDREQGASDEQYV. CDR3 nucleotides: TGTGCCATCAGTGATAGAGAACAGGGGGCCTCTGACGAGCAGTACGTC.

This rearrangement joins TRBV30 to TRBJ1-4, with D perhaps TRBD1 (5 bases). V was trimmed by 4 bases and J by 5 bases, leaving 11 bases between them. CDR3 size: 13 residues. Germline V gene lookup returns CDR1 GTSNPN and CDR2 SVGIG (reference sequence). CDR3 DNA: TGTGCCTGGAATGGGGGGTGGAATGAAAAACTGTTTTTT. Encoded protein: CAWNGGWNEKLFF. Based on the CDR3 plus reference TRBV30 and TRBJ1-4, the full variable domain is SQTIHQWPATLVQPVGSPLSLECTVEGTSNPNLYWYRQAAGRGLQLLFYSVGIGQISSEVPQNLSASRPQDRQFILSSKKLLLSDSGFYLCAWNGGWNEKLFFGSGTQLSVL.

This clonotype was observed a few times. The chain recombines TRBV13 with TRBJ2-2; possible D gene TRBD1, 5 bases. The V and J ends lost 5 bases and 3 bases respectively, with 10 bases between them. In germline, CDR1 is PRHDT, CDR2 FYEKMQ (reference sequence). The CDR3 sequence is 14 residues long. The CDR3 DNA reads as TGTGCCAGCAGCAGGGGTGGGTACACCGGGGAGCTGTTTTTT. Residues: CASSRGGYTGELFF.

This sequence joins TRBV7-2 and TRBJ2-1, with 13 positions matching TRBD2. Germline V gives CDR1 SGHTA, CDR2 FQGNSA. Trimming at V came to 5 bases and at J to 5 bases, leaving 6 bases not matched to a gene. The CDR3 runs to 16 residues. CDR3 in DNA: TGTGCCAGCAGCAGTAGACTAGCGGGAGGAAACAATGAGCAGTTCTTC. Its translation is CASSSRLAGGNNEQFF.

This clonotype turned up a few times. J is TRBJ2-7 and V is TRBV29-1; D not resolved. The CDR3 is 14 amino acids. Germline CDR1 and CDR2: SQVTM and ANQGSEA. V lost 6 bases to trimming and J lost 0 bases, with 15 bases between them. CDR3 amino acids: CSVNEGWPSYEQYF. The CDR3 nucleotides are TGCAGCGTGAATGAAGGGTGGCCCTCCTACGAGCAGTACTTC.

This clonotype was picked up a small number of times. The rearrangement links TRBV5-6 to TRBJ1-1; TRBD1 might be the D (5 bases). CDR1 and CDR2 (germline): SGHDT, YYEEEE. V was shortened by 3 bases and J by 11 bases, with 14 bases between the two germline ends. The CDR3 sequence is 12 residues long. The CDR3 spells CASSWGTETAFF. The CDR3, as DNA: TGTGCCAGCAGCTGGGGGACTGAGACGGCTTTCTTT.

This clonotype was seen a handful of times. The chain recombines TRBV20-1 with TRBJ2-3; perhaps TRBD1 as D (6 bases). The CDR3 contains 14 residues. The V gene's germline CDR1 is DFQATT and CDR2 SNEGSKA (reference sequence). The V end was cut by 6 bases, the J end by 1 base, with 14 bases between. The CDR3 DNA sequence: TGCAGTGCGATACAGGGTGCCGGCACAGATACGCAGTATTTT. It codes for CSAIQGAGTDTQYF.

The chain carries TRBV29-1 and TRBJ2-5; the D is unclear. Per germline, CDR1 SQVTM and CDR2 ANQGSEA. CDR3 length: 11 amino acids. V lost 4 bases and J 5 bases, leaving 8 bases between the germline ends. Here the CDR3 reads CSVVRWETQYF. The CDR3 region has the DNA TGCAGCGTTGTTCGGTGGGAGACCCAGTACTTC.

V is TRBV24-1 and J is TRBJ2-7; no definite D call. Germline V gene data show CDR1 as KGHDR and CDR2 as SFDVKD. CDR3 length: 15 amino acids. Trimming shortened V by 3 bases and J by 0 bases, and 11 bases separated the two germline ends. The DNA for the CDR3 is TGTGCCACCAGTGATCCCCTCAAGCCCTCCTACGAGCAGTACTTC. It specifies CATSDPLKPSYEQYF.

This clonotype was observed at least ten times. The gene calls are TRBV9 and TRBJ2-7; no definite D call. The length of the CDR3 is 14 residues. Germline CDR1 and CDR2: SGDLS and YYNGEE. Trimming removed 3 bases at V and 5 bases at J, with 15 bases between. CDR3 DNA sequence: TGTGCCAGCAGCGCATCTAGAGTTGGCGACGAGCAGTACTTC. It is translated as CASSASRVGDEQYF. The full variable domain, in which reference TRBV9 and TRBJ2-7 provide the parts outside the CDR3, is DSGVTQTPKHLITATGQRVTLRCSPRSGDLSVYWYQQSLDQGLQFLIQYYNGEERAKGNILERFSAQQFPDLHSELNLSSLELGDSALYFCASSASRVGDEQYFGPGTRLTVT.

The chain uses TRBV29-1 and TRBJ1-2; maybe TRBD1 (5 bases). The CDR3 runs to 17 residues. The germline V gene has CDR1 SQVTM and CDR2 ANQGSEA. The V end lost 3 bases, the J end lost 2 bases, and 22 bases lay between the germline ends. The CDR3 DNA follows: TGCAGCGTTGAGAAGGGACCAGGCCCCCTAGGCAACTATGGCTACACCTTC. Translation gives CSVEKGPGPLGNYGYTF.

On this clonotype: This may be a read error: a much more frequent sequence differs by one nucleotide. The V call is TRBV7-2, the J call TRBJ1-5; 7 bases are a match to TRBD1. The V gene's germline CDR1 is SGHTA and CDR2 FQGNSA. CDR3 length: 14 residues. The CDR3, as DNA: TGTGCCAGCAGCCTACAGGGGCTGGATCAGCCCCGGCATTTT. It yields the protein CASSLQGLDQPRHF.

V usage is TRBV29-1 and J usage is TRBJ2-5; TRBD2 agrees at 16 bases. This CDR3 is built from 18 residues. V dropped 0 bases and J dropped 5; count of bases not matched to a gene: 9. Germline CDR1 is SQVTM and CDR2 is ANQGSEA. The CDR3 here is CSVEDPGTSGRARETQYF. DNA for the CDR3: TGCAGCGTTGAAGATCCCGGGACTAGCGGGAGGGCCCGGGAGACCCAGTACTTC.

About this clonotype itself: It is likely a read error, because the conserved phenylalanine at the end of the CDR3 is missing. The rearrangement joins TRBV10-3 to TRBJ2-7, with TRBD2 identical over 8 bases. The V and J ends lost 6 bases and 0 bases, in that order; junction bases with no gene match: 7. The CDR3 loop spans 15 amino acids. Germline assignment: CDR1 ENHRY and CDR2 SYGVKD. The CDR3 region has the DNA TGTGCCATCAGGAACAACGGGAGGGCCTCCTACGAGCAGTACTAC. It yields the protein CAIRNNGRASYEQYY.

This clonotype showed up many times. The gene calls are TRBV7-2 and TRBJ1-6; 7 bases are shared with TRBD1. Germline V gives CDR1 SGHTA, CDR2 FQGNSA. This CDR3 has 14 amino acids. V shed 5 bases, J shed 7 bases, and the junction held 5 bases outside the gene matches. The CDR3 protein is CASSQGQSNSPLHF. The CDR3 region has the DNA TGTGCCAGCAGCCAGGGACAGTCAAATTCACCCCTCCACTTT.

The V call is TRBV20-1, the J call TRBJ2-7; 10 bases map to TRBD2. CDR3 length: 16 amino acids. Per the germline V gene, CDR1 is DFQATT and CDR2 is SNEGSKA (reference sequence). V lost 6 bases, J lost 3 bases, and 14 bases stayed unmatched. The CDR3 DNA reads TGCAGTGCCCCGACACCTCTAGCGGGAGCCGACTACGAGCAGTACTTC. It specifies CSAPTPLAGADYEQYF.

This clonotype was found many times. This chain uses TRBV13 with TRBJ2-2; no definite D call. The CDR3 length is 15 residues. CDR1 is PRHDT, CDR2 FYEKMQ, per germline (reference sequence). Trimming left V 0 bases short and J 2 bases short, with 7 bases between. The CDR3 loop is CASSLGRVNTGELFF. In nucleotides, the CDR3 is TGTGCCAGCAGCTTAGGACGGGTCAACACCGGGGAGCTGTTTTTT.

This clonotype was counted many times. This chain uses TRBV6-1 with TRBJ2-7, with 10 bases lining up with TRBD1. The junction had 12 bases not matched to a gene; V was cut back by 6 bases and J by 4 bases. The CDR3 spans 16 residues. Germline CDR1 MNHNS, CDR2 SASEGT. The CDR3 is CASSGKGTGAGYEQYF. CDR3 sequence (DNA): TGTGCCAGCAGCGGAAAGGGGACAGGGGCTGGTTACGAGCAGTACTTC.

The chain has TRBV20-1 and TRBJ2-3, with 8 bases fitting TRBD2. Germline values: CDR1 DFQATT, CDR2 SNEGSKA (reference sequence). The J segment lost 2 bases and the V segment lost 3 bases, leaving 1 base of the junction unmatched. This CDR3 contains 13 residues. The CDR3 here is CSASGRVTDTQYF. The CDR3, as DNA: TGCAGTGCTAGCGGGAGGGTCACAGATACGCAGTATTTT.

This clonotype was detected once. The chain carries TRBV25-1 and TRBJ2-7; 14 nucleotides line up with TRBD2. The CDR3 has 19 amino acids. V was clipped by 2 bases and J by 1 base; unmatched bases: 10. CDR1 and CDR2 (germline): MGHDK, SYGVNS. CDR3 region: CASSEPGLAGVGGSYEQYF. The CDR3 nucleotides read TGTGCCAGCAGTGAACCGGGACTAGCGGGAGTGGGTGGGTCCTACGAGCAGTACTTC.